These 9 T cell receptor beta chains were all obtained from the same sample, sequenced in a study of molecular identifiers for immune sequencing clone quantification. TCRdb redid the calling of the PCR reads with MiXCR, one entry per CDR3 protein. This table holds tens of thousands of distinct CDR3 sequences, around 18% found once. Material: naive CD8+ T cells from blood, with Jurkat cell RNA spiked in. The subset was: FACS-sorted CD8+CD4-CCR7+CD45RA+ naive T cells. These receptor sequences come from a human donor in good health. Some libraries in this study had Jurkat cell RNA spiked in.

This clonotype showed up many times. J is TRBJ2-1 and V is TRBV11-2, with D hard to call. The CDR3 extends over 14 amino acids. Germline V gene lookup returns CDR1 SGHAT and CDR2 FQNNGV. V was clipped by 1 base and J by 5 bases, with 9 bases between them. CDR3 coding DNA: TGTGCCAGCAGCTTAGGTAGGTCCAACAATGAGCAGTTCTTC. Translating it yields CASSLGRSNNEQFF.

There are many counts of this clonotype. The chain combines TRBV4-1 with TRBJ2-1, with 7 bases fitting TRBD2. The germline gives CDR1 MGHRA, CDR2 YSYEKL. The ends lost 7 bases at V and 3 bases at J; junction bases unmatched: 3. This CDR3 has 13 residues. Here the CDR3 DNA reads TGCGCCAGCACCGGGACTAACTACAATGAGCAGTTCTTC. It specifies CASTGTNYNEQFF.

Of note for this clonotype: A much larger clone lies a single base off, so this may be a read error. This chain uses TRBV27 with TRBJ2-7; D ambiguous. The CDR3 covers 13 residues. The V gene's germline CDR1 is MNHEY and CDR2 SMNVEV (reference sequence). This CDR3 reads CASSLGRAYGQYF. CDR3 nucleotides: TGTGCCAGCAGTTTAGGTAGAGCCTACGGGCAGTACTTC.

This clonotype was seen at least ten times. The V call is TRBV20-1, the J call TRBJ2-3; 9 positions agree with TRBD2. The V segment lost 6 bases and the J segment 5 bases; nucleotides outside the gene matches: 12. The CDR3 is 15 residues long. The germline V gene encodes CDR1 DFQATT and CDR2 SNEGSKA (reference sequence). CDR3 DNA: TGCAGTGCCCCCCTGACTAGCGGTATGGGAGATACGCAGTATTTT. It encodes CSAPLTSGMGDTQYF.

In regard to this clonotype: An end of the junction differs from the germline gene, which may be a read error. The V and J genes are TRBV7-9 and TRBJ2-2, with D possibly TRBD1 on 6 matching bases. The CDR3 loop spans 15 amino acids. The germline CDR1 and CDR2 sequences are SEHNR and FQNEAQ (reference sequence). CDR3 nucleotide sequence: TGTGCCGGCAGCACACAGGGAATTCGAACCGGGGAGCTGTTTTTT. Its protein product is CAGSTQGIRTGELFF.

The sample holds many counts of this clonotype. V gene TRBV5-4 combines with J gene TRBJ2-3; tentatively, D is TRBD2 (6 bases). The CDR3 is 16 amino acids. Germline V gene sequence: CDR1 SGHNT, CDR2 YYREEE (reference sequence). V lost 2 bases, J lost 2 bases, and 15 bases lay in between. CDR3 sequence reads: CASSLRGRPVTDTQYF. The CDR3, as DNA: TGTGCCAGCAGCTTACGAGGGAGGCCAGTCACAGATACGCAGTATTTT.

In regard to this clonotype: A read error is possible here, since a much larger clone lies one base away. The chain is built from TRBV6-5 and TRBJ1-5; no definite D call. V lost 2 bases and J 9 bases, leaving 11 bases between the germline ends. CDR3 length: 13 amino acids. Germline CDR1 is MNHEY and CDR2 is SVGAGI. The CDR3 protein is CASSYGGYWPQHF. The CDR3 region has the DNA TGTGCCAGCAGTTACGGCGGATATTGGCCCCAGCATTTT.

This clonotype came up a few times. V is TRBV27 and J is TRBJ2-7, with TRBD2 as a possible D gene (6 bases). Germline V gives CDR1 MNHEY, CDR2 SMNVEV (reference sequence). The V end lost 5 bases, the J end lost 3 bases, and 17 bases lay between the germline ends. The CDR3 length is 15 residues. CDR3 DNA sequence: TGTGCCAGCAGTCCTTCTCTAGCGAGGGTCTACGAGCAGTACTTC. Translating it yields CASSPSLARVYEQYF.

Comments on this clonotype: It may be a read error: a sequence one base away is much more abundant. This chain joins TRBV27 and TRBJ1-1; D is possibly TRBD1 (5 bases). CDR1 and CDR2 (germline): MNHEY, SMNVEV (reference sequence). Between the trimmed V and J ends, which lost 6 bases and 4 bases, there was a span of 15 bases. The CDR3 runs to 14 residues. The CDR3 sequence: CASSRGTASTEAFF. CDR3 nucleotides: TGTGCCAGCAGCCGCGGGACGGCGAGCACTGAAGCTTTCTTT.